These 10 T cell receptor beta chains came from one sample sequenced in a study of blood T cell repertoires in COVID-19. Profiling relied on immunoSEQ multiplex PCR, and the TCRdb table lists in-frame clones only, not all of them. The data show approximately 450,000 clones, 70% to 90% seen once. Sequenced material: PBMCs or T cells enriched from blood (not recorded which). These receptors were taken from a woman younger than 35 with acute COVID-19.

The chain is built from TRBV29-1 and TRBJ2-1, with 13 bases that match TRBD2. The CDR3 loop spans 17 amino acids. With 3 bases clipped from V and 3 bases from J, the junction kept 8 bases outside the gene matches. Per the germline V gene, CDR1 is SQVTM and CDR2 is ANQGSEA. This CDR3 is CSVEGGLAGVDYNEQFF. CDR3 in DNA: TGCAGCGTTGAGGGCGGACTAGCGGGAGTGGACTACAATGAGCAGTTCTTC.

This rearrangement joins TRBV2 to TRBJ1-6; 9 bases match TRBD1. Unmatched junction bases numbered 9, after V lost 3 bases and J lost 6 bases. The CDR3 is made up of 17 amino acids. Germline CDR1 SNHLY, CDR2 FYNNEI. The CDR3 protein is CASSELNPGQGNSPLHF. The CDR3 nucleotides are TGTGCCAGCAGTGAGTTAAATCCGGGACAGGGTAATTCACCCCTCCACTTT. The full variable domain, rest sourced from reference TRBV2 and TRBJ1-6, is EPEVTQTPSHQVTQMGQEVILRCVPISNHLYFYWYRQILGQKVEFLVSFYNNEISEKSEIFDDQFSVERPDGSNFTLKIRSTKLEDSAMYFCASSELNPGQGNSPLHFGNGTRLTVT.

The chain combines TRBV6-1 with TRBJ2-3; the match to TRBD2 covers 11 bases. The CDR3 contains 18 residues. CDR1 is MNHNS, CDR2 SASEGT, per germline. Trimming removed 1 base from V and 6 bases from J; junction bases left unmatched: 12. CDR3 in amino acids: CASSEGTVAGGPQDTQYF. CDR3 coding DNA: TGTGCCAGCAGTGAAGGGACCGTAGCGGGGGGGCCCCAGGATACGCAGTATTTT.

The chain links TRBV5-6 to TRBJ1-6, with D tentatively TRBD1 (6 bases). Germline-derived CDR1 and CDR2 are SGHDT and YYEEEE. V was trimmed by 3 bases and J by 4 bases, leaving 11 bases between them. This CDR3 comprises 15 residues. Here the CDR3 DNA reads TGTGCCAGCAGCTCAACAGGGCTTTATAATTCACCCCTCCACTTT. This codes for CASSSTGLYNSPLHF.

The chain uses TRBV4-3 and TRBJ1-5; D gene ambiguous. V was shortened by 1 base and J by 5 bases, with 9 bases between the two germline ends. The CDR3 has 14 residues. The germline V gene encodes CDR1 LGHNA and CDR2 YSLEER. CDR3 protein: CASSQVVSDQPQHF. The CDR3 DNA is TGCGCCAGCAGCCAAGTCGTGAGTGATCAGCCCCAGCATTTT.

CDR3 nucleotide sequence: TGTGCCAGTAGTATAGGGGGGGTGAGGAACACTGAAGCTTTCTTT. Protein: CASSIGGVRNTEAFF. The rearrangement uses TRBV19 and TRBJ1-1, with D maybe TRBD1 (5 bases). Trimming removed 1 base from V and 1 base from J, with 10 bases in between. Germline loops: CDR1 LNHDA, CDR2 SQIVND (reference sequence). The CDR3 totals 15 residues.

The V gene is TRBV3-1 (or the pseudogene TRBV3-2), the J gene TRBJ2-5, with D tentatively TRBD1 (6 bases). The CDR3 sequence is 15 residues long. V gave up 1 base and J gave up 5 bases, with 14 bases separating them. CDR1 and CDR2 from the germline V gene are LGHDT and YNNKEL (reference sequence). CDR3 nucleotide sequence: TGTGCCAGCAGCCAAGTCCTGGGGGCGGGTGAGACCCAGTACTTC. This translates into CASSQVLGAGETQYF.

The chain couples TRBV6-1 to TRBJ1-6, with D maybe TRBD1 (5 bases). CDR1 is MNHNS and CDR2 is SASEGT in the germline V gene. The CDR3 has 15 residues. Trimming left V 2 bases short and J 10 bases short, with 15 bases between. This CDR3 reads CASSEIRRVGSPLHF. The CDR3 nucleotides are TGTGCCAGCAGTGAAATCCGCAGGGTTGGCTCACCCCTCCACTTT.

This clone was counted a few times. J is TRBJ1-1 and V is TRBV5-6, with a weak D call TRBD1 (5 bases). The germline CDR1 and CDR2 sequences are SGHDT and YYEEEE. The CDR3 loop spans 13 amino acids. V was shortened by 4 bases and J by 1 base, with 8 bases between the two germline ends. The CDR3 sequence is CASSPTENTEAFF. The CDR3 DNA is TGTGCCAGCAGCCCGACAGAGAACACTGAAGCTTTCTTT.

This clone has more than one count but fewer than ten. The rearrangement uses TRBV5-1 and TRBJ1-4, with 7 bases aligning to TRBD1. Trimming cost V 1 base and J 8 bases; bases outside gene matches: 5. The length of the CDR3 is 14 residues. Germline V gene sequence: CDR1 SGHRS, CDR2 YFSETQ. The CDR3 reads CASSLQGVEEKLFF. Here the CDR3 DNA reads TGCGCCAGCAGCTTGCAGGGGGTTGAGGAAAAACTGTTTTTT.